Listed here are 25 T cell receptor beta chains from one sample, sequenced in a study of CD8+ T cells in alopecia areata. Sequencing templates came from extracted RNA that was reverse transcribed into cDNA. Sequencing used immunoSEQ multiplex PCR; TCRdb keeps in-frame clones, though not all of them. This sample comprises 200,000 to 300,000 clones, none seen once only. Scientists pooled cutaneous lymph node cells and sorted them on CD4, CD8alpha, NKG2D, NKG2ACE and other markers. Sequencing used CD4+ T cells sorted from a lymph node. The origin of the receptors is a C3H/HeJ mouse with alopecia areata. The strain's MHC haplotype is H2-k.

A remark on this clone: Germline and genes here are mouse. Sequencing ends 3 residues short of the CDR3 end; the germline J gene provides the rest. The rearrangement links TRBV31 to TRBJ1-6; TRBD1 aligns across 8 bases. TRBJ1-6 is classed as an ORF, of uncertain function. Germline V lookup: CDR1 GKSSPN, CDR2 SITVG. The J segment lost 6 bases and the V segment lost 1 base, leaving 2 bases of the junction unmatched. This CDR3 is built from 14 residues. The CDR3: CAWSQTGVNSPLYF. The DNA read from the CDR3 is TGTGCCTGGAGTCAGACAGGGGTTAATTCGCCC.

This clone occurred a few times. The gene symbols are mouse symbols. From the germline J gene comes the end of the CDR3, since the read stops 4 residues before it. This chain uses TRBV14 with TRBJ2-5; 10 bases map to TRBD2. J was trimmed by 3 bases and V by 5 bases; bases with no gene match: 3. Germline lookup yields CDR1 SGHDT and CDR2 FRDEAV. This CDR3 region has 14 residues. The CDR3: CASRPGLGQDTQYF. The sequenced part of the CDR3 DNA is TGTGCCAGCAGACCGGGACTGGGGCAAGAC.

This clone came up a few times. The genes and germline here are from mouse. The CDR3 end falls 4 residues outside the read, so it is completed with the germline J gene. The V gene is TRBV1, the J gene TRBJ2-3, with 7 nucleotides matching TRBD2. This CDR3 is 17 amino acids long. Per germline, CDR1 NSQYPW and CDR2 LRSPGD (reference sequence). V shed 6 bases, J shed 0 bases, and the junction held 12 bases outside the gene matches. The covered CDR3 bases are TGCACCTGCAGGGGGTTGACTGGGAGTGCTAGTGCAGAA. Protein sequence: CTCRGLTGSASAE. The whole CDR3 protein reads CTCRGLTGSASAETLYF.

This clone has just a few counts. These gene names are mouse names. The CDR3 end lies 4 residues beyond the end of the read and is filled in from the germline J gene. The V gene is TRBV13-2, the J gene TRBJ2-1, with TRBD2 matching 12 bases. CDR1 is NNHNN, CDR2 SYGAGS, per germline (reference sequence). This CDR3 contains 14 residues. The sequenced CDR3 bases are TGTGCCAGCGGTAGCGGGACTGGGGGGGCT. This encodes CASGSGTGGA. The entire CDR3 protein reads CASGSGTGGAEQFF.

This clone was observed a handful of times. Germline and genes here are mouse. The read is 4 residues too short to cover the CDR3 end, so that end is filled in from the germline J gene. The chain couples TRBV5 to TRBJ2-1; D is perhaps TRBD2 (6 bases). This CDR3 region has 13 residues. Germline loops: CDR1 LGHNA, CDR2 YNLKQL (reference sequence). The ends were cut back, 4 bases at V and 3 bases at J, with 7 bases in the middle. CDR3 protein: CASSLGVYAEQFF. The sequenced CDR3 bases are TGTGCCAGCAGCCTGGGGGTCTATGCT.

Concerning this clone itself: Any gene name here is a mouse gene name. The observed sequence ends 4 residues before the CDR3 terminus, with the missing tail filled in from the germline J gene. The chain links TRBV19 to TRBJ2-7; 11 bases align to TRBD2. V lost 6 bases and J lost 3; bases outside the gene matches: 5. This CDR3 has 14 amino acids. Germline V lookup: CDR1 FNHDT, CDR2 SITEND (reference sequence). CDR3 DNA, as far as it was read: TGTGCCAGCAACGTCGGGACTGGGGGCTAT. Amino acid sequence: CASNVGTGGY. The entire CDR3 protein reads CASNVGTGGYEQYF.

This clone was seen only a few times. Mouse names are used for the genes. The read halts 4 residues ahead of the CDR3 end, with the missing end drawn from the germline J gene. The J gene is TRBJ2-5, the V gene TRBV1, with D perhaps matching TRBD1 (6 bases). V lost 5 bases to trimming and J lost 1 base, with 7 bases between them. This CDR3 has 13 residues. Germline lookup yields CDR1 NSQYPW and CDR2 LRSPGD (reference sequence). CDR3 DNA (partial): TGCACCTGCAGTCACAGGGACCAAGAC. This sequence encodes CTCSHRDQD. The full CDR3 is CTCSHRDQDTQYF.

This clone has only a few counts. The gene names given are mouse names. The CDR3 extends 4 residues past the end of the read, so its final part is completed from the germline J gene. This same CDR3 is encoded by further DNA sequences in the sample. The chain joins TRBV13-3 to TRBJ2-1, with D tentatively TRBD1 (5 bases). There are 15 residues in the CDR3. Germline V gene lookup returns CDR1 NNHDY and CDR2 SYVADS. V lost 0 bases and J lost 0, with 7 bases in between. The CDR3: CASSDERGNYAEQFF. The part of the CDR3 DNA that was read is TGTGCCAGCAGTGATGAAAGGGGTAACTATGCT.

This clone came up a few times. Gene names follow the mouse nomenclature. The CDR3 end is not reached by the read, which stops 4 residues before it; the germline J gene fills it in. This chain uses TRBV17 with TRBJ2-7; perhaps TRBD1 as D (6 bases). CDR3 length equals 12 residues. Germline assignment: CDR1 MNHDT and CDR2 YYDKIL. The CDR3 spells CASTSDRYEQYF. The part of the CDR3 DNA that was read is TGTGCTAGCACCTCGGACAGATAT.

This clone turned up a few times. All gene names here are mouse names. The read is 4 residues too short to cover the CDR3 end, so that end is filled in from the germline J gene. The chain uses TRBV13-1 and TRBJ2-2, with 8 bases fitting TRBD2. The germline gives CDR1 NSHNY, CDR2 SYGAGN. The CDR3 runs to 15 residues. Trimming cost V 4 bases and J 3 bases; bases outside gene matches: 5. The part of the CDR3 DNA that was read is TGTGCCAGCAGTCCGGGGGGGCATGACACCGGG. It translates to CASSPGGHDTG. In full, the CDR3 is CASSPGGHDTGQLYF.

This clone was found a few times. Mouse gene names and germline throughout. The read ends 4 residues shy of where the CDR3 ends; the end is completed using the germline J gene. This rearrangement joins TRBV14 to TRBJ2-2; 8 nucleotides line up with TRBD2. The CDR3 totals 14 residues. CDR1 and CDR2 (germline): SGHDT, FRDEAV. Losses at the gene ends were 2 bases for V and 3 bases for J; bases not matched to a gene: 0. This CDR3 is CASSFGGDTGQLYF. Incomplete CDR3 DNA: TGTGCCAGCAGTTTTGGGGGGGACACCGGG. The full variable domain, in which reference TRBV14 and TRBJ2-2 provide the parts outside the CDR3, is EAGVTQSPRYAVLQEGQAVSFWCDPISGHDTLYWYQQPRDQGPQLLVYFRDEAVIDNSQLPSDRFSAVRPKGTNSTLKIQSAKQGDTATYLCASSFGGDTGQLYFGEGSKLTVL.

A note on this clone: Gene names and germline match the mouse. The DNA ends 4 residues before the CDR3 does, and the rest of the CDR3 is filled in from the germline J gene. Other nucleotide sequences from this sample produce the same CDR3. The V and J genes are TRBV13-1 and TRBJ1-1; D might be TRBD1 (5 bases). Trimming cost V 0 bases and J 0 bases, with 6 bases left between them. This CDR3 comprises 14 residues. Germline V gene lookup returns CDR1 NSHNY and CDR2 SYGAGN. CDR3 residues: CASSDARANTEVFF. CDR3 DNA (partial): TGTGCCAGCAGTGATGCCAGGGCAAACACA.

As regards this clone: Mouse names are used for the genes. The CDR3 goes on 4 residues after the read ends, and that part is filled in from the germline J gene. Within the sample, other DNA sequences also encode this same CDR3. The V and J genes are TRBV13-2 and TRBJ2-5, with D possibly being TRBD1 (5 bases). Trimming cost V 2 bases and J 0 bases, with 7 bases left between them. Germline V gene sequence: CDR1 NNHNN, CDR2 SYGAGS (reference sequence). CDR3 length equals 14 residues. CDR3 region: CASGETVNQDTQYF. The part of the CDR3 DNA that was read is TGTGCCAGCGGTGAGACAGTTAACCAAGAC.

With regard to this clone: Here the gene names and germline are mouse. The read terminates 4 residues before the CDR3 end, so the remaining end is supplied by the germline J gene. Other DNA sequences in this specimen translate into the identical CDR3. J is TRBJ1-2 and V is TRBV19, with TRBD1 identical over 9 bases. The CDR3 runs to 13 residues. CDR1 and CDR2 (germline): FNHDT, SITEND (reference sequence). V shed 7 bases and J 2 bases; nucleotides not matched to a gene: 3. The CDR3 protein is CASGTGGNSDYTF. CDR3 DNA (partial): TGTGCCAGCGGTACAGGGGGCAACTCC.

Comments on this clone: Mouse gene names apply. From the germline J gene comes the end of the CDR3, since the read stops 4 residues before it. The chain recombines TRBV13-1 with TRBJ1-2; TRBD1 agrees at 8 bases. Trimming cost V 4 bases and J 0 bases; bases outside gene matches: 5. Germline V CDR1 and CDR2: NSHNY, SYGAGN. The CDR3 has 15 residues. CDR3 region: CASSQQGGANSDYTF. CDR3 bases read: TGTGCCAGCAGTCAACAGGGGGGTGCAAACTCC.

Concerning this clone: The genes and germline here are from mouse. Read coverage stops 4 residues before the CDR3 terminus; the germline J gene supplies the remainder. This chain links TRBV19 with TRBJ2-4; D might be TRBD1 (5 bases). Germline CDR1 and CDR2: FNHDT and SITEND (reference sequence). CDR3 length equals 13 residues. CDR3 residues: CASSIRAGNTLYF. The DNA read from the CDR3 is TGTGCCAGCAGTATAAGGGCAGGGAAC. The entire variable domain, with the rest obtained from reference TRBV19 and TRBJ2-4, is as follows: GGIITQTPKFLIGQEGQKLTLKCQQNFNHDTMYWYRQDSGKGLRLIYYSITENDLQKGDLSEGYDASREKKSSFSLTVTSAQKNEMAVFLCASSIRAGNTLYFGAGTRLSVL.

This clone was found a few times. Gene names refer to mouse genes. The sample holds other DNA sequences that translate to the same CDR3. The CDR3: CTCSAAWGGDTQYF. CDR3 DNA, as far as it was read: TGCACCTGCAGTGCAGCCTGGGGAGGGGAC. The V and J genes are TRBV1 and TRBJ2-5; tentatively, D is TRBD2 (6 bases). Coverage ceases 4 residues before the CDR3 finishes, and the germline J gene fills in the end. This CDR3 has 14 amino acids. CDR1 and CDR2 (germline): NSQYPW, LRSPGD (reference sequence).

There are a few counts of this clone. Mouse names are used for the genes. The read falls 4 residues short of the CDR3 end, and the missing part is taken from the germline J gene. This rearrangement joins TRBV15 to TRBJ2-3, with TRBD2 matching 8 bases. This CDR3 has 13 amino acids. Germline V gene lookup returns CDR1 SGHND and CDR2 FRSKSL. Unmatched junction bases numbered 4, after V lost 11 bases and J lost 0 bases. This chain's CDR3 is CAWTGTSAETLYF. The part of the CDR3 DNA that was read is TGTGCCTGGACTGGGACTAGTGCAGAA. The full variable domain, in which reference TRBV15 and TRBJ2-3 provide the parts outside the CDR3, is DAGVTQTPRHEVAEKGQTIILKCEPVSGHNDLFWYRQTKIQGLELLSYFRSKSLMEDGGAFKDRFKAEMLNSSFSTLKIQPTEPKDSAVYLCAWTGTSAETLYFGSGTRLTVL.

This clone was counted only a few times. Gene names are mouse gene names. The read comes to an end 4 residues before the CDR3 does, leaving the germline J gene to fill in the end. The J gene is TRBJ2-5, the V gene TRBV5, with D possibly TRBD2 on 5 matching bases. The CDR3 is 14 amino acids. V gave up 2 bases and J gave up 1 base, with 7 bases separating them. Per the germline V gene, CDR1 is LGHNA and CDR2 is YNLKQL (reference sequence). The CDR3 DNA, read in part, is TGTGCCAGCAGCCAATATGGGGACCAAGAC. This gives the protein CASSQYGDQD. The full-length CDR3 reads as CASSQYGDQDTQYF.

This clone occurred many times. Mouse gene names apply. The observed sequence ends 4 residues before the CDR3 terminus, with the missing tail filled in from the germline J gene. Other DNA sequences in the sample encode the same CDR3. The chain recombines TRBV19 with TRBJ2-2; 9 bases fit TRBD1. In germline, CDR1 is FNHDT, CDR2 SITEND (reference sequence). The CDR3 loop spans 15 amino acids. V was clipped by 4 bases and J by 1 base; unmatched bases: 2. The DNA read from the CDR3 is TGTGCCAGCAGTCCGGGACAGGGAAACACCGGG. The encoded protein is CASSPGQGNTG. The CDR3 reads in full as CASSPGQGNTGQLYF.

Comments on this clone: Mouse gene names apply. The CDR3 region is CASSDRTGNYAEQFF. The sequenced part of the CDR3 DNA is TGTGCCAGCAGTGATCGGACAGGGAACTATGCT. The V gene is TRBV13-3, the J gene TRBJ2-1; TRBD1 aligns across 8 bases. Read data end 4 residues before the CDR3 end; the end is taken from the germline J gene. Germline CDR1 and CDR2: NNHDY and SYVADS. Trimming took 1 base from V and 1 from J; bases not matched to a gene: 1. The CDR3 sequence is 15 residues long.

This clone was observed a handful of times. The genes and germline here are from mouse. The read terminates 4 residues before the CDR3 end, so the remaining end is supplied by the germline J gene. This chain links TRBV13-3 with TRBJ2-3; D is perhaps TRBD1 (6 bases). The CDR3 spans 13 residues. Germline V lookup: CDR1 NNHDY, CDR2 SYVADS. V lost 3 bases and J 4 bases, leaving 9 bases between the germline ends. CDR3 DNA, as far as it was read: TGTGCCAGCAGTGCCGGGACAACAGAA. Its translation is CASSAGTTE. The entire CDR3 protein is CASSAGTTETLYF.

Concerning this clone: Gene names are mouse gene names. The sequenced CDR3 bases are TGTGCTAGCAGGGACTGGGGGACTCAAAAC. Amino acid sequence: CASRDWGTQN. The full CDR3 protein reads CASRDWGTQNTLYF. The chain has TRBV17 and TRBJ2-4; 10 bases line up with TRBD2. Sequencing ends 4 residues short of the CDR3 end; the germline J gene provides the rest. The J segment lost 2 bases and the V segment lost 6 bases, leaving 2 bases of the junction unmatched. The CDR3 spans 14 residues. Germline CDR1 is MNHDT and CDR2 is YYDKIL.

This clone was found a few times. Mouse names are used for the genes. The CDR3 loop reads CASSQTGGGSHAEQFF. CDR3 bases read: TGTGCCAGCAGCCAAACTGGGGGGGGTTCCCATGCT. J is TRBJ2-1 and V is TRBV5; 10 bases are shared with TRBD2. The read is 4 residues too short to cover the CDR3 end, so that end is filled in from the germline J gene. The trim removed 2 bases at V and 5 bases at J, leaving 6 bases unmatched. The length of the CDR3 is 16 residues. Germline V lookup: CDR1 LGHNA, CDR2 YNLKQL (reference sequence).

Regarding this clone: Gene names and germline refer to mouse. The read finishes 4 residues shy of the CDR3 end, and the germline J gene is used to complete it. The rearrangement joins TRBV13-2 to TRBJ2-3; maybe TRBD1 (5 bases). CDR3 length: 15 amino acids. V was trimmed by 1 base and J by 0 bases, leaving 9 bases between them. Germline assignment: CDR1 NNHNN and CDR2 SYGAGS (reference sequence). Partial CDR3 DNA: TGTGCCAGCGGTGATCGACAGTCTAGTGCAGAA. It translates to CASGDRQSSAE. The entire CDR3 sequence reads CASGDRQSSAETLYF.